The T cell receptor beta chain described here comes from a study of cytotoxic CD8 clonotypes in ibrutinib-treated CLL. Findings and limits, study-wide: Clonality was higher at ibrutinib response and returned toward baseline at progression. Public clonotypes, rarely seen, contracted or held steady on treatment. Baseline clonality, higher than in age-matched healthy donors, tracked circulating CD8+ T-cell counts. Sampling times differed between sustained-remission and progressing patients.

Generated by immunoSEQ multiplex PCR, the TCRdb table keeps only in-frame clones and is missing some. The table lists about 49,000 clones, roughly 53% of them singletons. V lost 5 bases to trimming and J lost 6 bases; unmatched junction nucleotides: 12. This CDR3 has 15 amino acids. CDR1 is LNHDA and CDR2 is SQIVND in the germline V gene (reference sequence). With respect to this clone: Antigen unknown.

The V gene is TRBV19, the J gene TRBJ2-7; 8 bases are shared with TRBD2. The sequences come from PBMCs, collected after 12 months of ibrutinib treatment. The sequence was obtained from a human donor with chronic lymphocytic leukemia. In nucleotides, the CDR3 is TGTGCCAGTAGTGCTTCTACGGGAGGGCCCTCCGAGCAGTACTTC. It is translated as CASSASTGGPSEQYF.